These 10 T cell receptor beta chains were all obtained from the same sample, sequenced in a study of blood T cells in healthy people across ages. Sample-barcoded 5' priming and a J-beta primer mix drove a second PCR of roughly 7 to 11 cycles. TCRdb re-called the 5' RACE reads with MiXCR, one entry per CDR3 protein. The sample has over 700,000 distinct CDR3 sequences, around 25% seen once; the top ten hold 8% to 10%. This sample also belongs to another study, concerning T cells of mothers and their children.

Source material: blood. All receptors come from a boy between 10 and 17 years old in good health.

The rearrangement links TRBV4-1 to TRBJ2-5; 9 bases fit TRBD2. The V and J ends lost 1 base and 1 base, in that order; junction bases with no gene match: 7. The CDR3 runs to 17 residues. In germline, CDR1 is MGHRA, CDR2 YSYEKL. The DNA of the CDR3 is TGCGCCAGCAGCCAAGGAGCGACTAGCGGAACCCAAGAGACCCAGTACTTC. It yields the protein CASSQGATSGTQETQYF.

The chain combines TRBV2 with TRBJ2-5, with 8 bases aligning to TRBD2. CDR3 length: 14 amino acids. Per the germline V gene, CDR1 is SNHLY and CDR2 is FYNNEI. V trimming: 8 bases; J trimming: 0 bases; junction bases outside the gene matches: 5. The CDR3 loop reads CASWSSGYQETQYF. The CDR3 DNA is TGTGCCAGCTGGTCTAGCGGGTACCAAGAGACCCAGTACTTC. Filled out from reference TRBV2 and TRBJ2-5, the complete variable domain reads EPEVTQTPSHQVTQMGQEVILRCVPISNHLYFYWYRQILGQKVEFLVSFYNNEISEKSEIFDDQFSVERPDGSNFTLKIRSTKLEDSAMYFCASWSSGYQETQYFGPGTRLLVL.

This clonotype was seen more than once but under ten times. The chain employs TRBV28 and TRBJ1-5; no reliable D call. This CDR3 comprises 17 residues. Germline V gene lookup returns CDR1 MDHEN and CDR2 SYDVKM. Trimming stripped 8 bases from V and 0 bases from J, with 20 bases between. CDR3 protein: CASLPLRKAFSNQPQHF. The CDR3 region has the DNA TGTGCCAGCCTCCCCTTGAGGAAGGCCTTTAGCAATCAGCCCCAGCATTTT.

This clonotype was found a few times. The chain recombines TRBV29-1 with TRBJ1-3; D is ambiguous. CDR1 SQVTM and CDR2 ANQGSEA come from the germline V gene. Trimming cost V 7 bases and J 4 bases, with 11 bases left between them. The CDR3 runs 12 residues. In DNA form, the CDR3 reads TGCAGCGCCTTGAGCCGGGGAAACACCATATATTTT. Translated, it gives CSALSRGNTIYF.

This clonotype was seen only a few times. The gene calls are TRBV15 and TRBJ1-2, with D possibly being TRBD1 (5 bases). The CDR3 length is 14 residues. Germline assignment: CDR1 LNHNV and CDR2 YYDKDF (reference sequence). Trimming left V 0 bases short and J 4 bases short, with 9 bases between. The CDR3 sequence: CATSRDRQIYGYTF. DNA of the CDR3: TGTGCCACCAGCAGAGATCGACAGATCTATGGCTACACCTTC.

In its sample, this clonotype was seen a few times. V gene TRBV29-1 combines with J gene TRBJ1-4, with D possibly matching TRBD1 (6 bases). Germline lookup yields CDR1 SQVTM and CDR2 ANQGSEA. Trimming stripped 5 bases from V and 8 bases from J, with 24 bases between. There are 16 residues in the CDR3. CDR3 nucleotides: TGCAGCGTTACAAGAGGGACAACTCCTCGAGGGGAAAAACTGTTTTTT. This gives the protein CSVTRGTTPRGEKLFF.

This clonotype has ten or more counts. The J gene is TRBJ1-2, the V gene TRBV20-1, with 7 bases matching TRBD1. The germline gives CDR1 DFQATT, CDR2 SNEGSKA (reference sequence). Trimming at V came to 1 base and at J to 5 bases, leaving 7 bases not matched to a gene. The CDR3 is made up of 14 amino acids. Here the CDR3 DNA reads TGCAGTGCTAGAGTTAGGGGGCTGGGGTATGGCTACACCTTC. Protein: CSARVRGLGYGYTF.

Only a few counts were recorded for this clonotype. The chain recombines TRBV14 with TRBJ2-3; D is uncertain. Trimming took off 4 bases at V and 7 bases at J, with 6 bases between the two ends. Germline values: CDR1 SGHDN, CDR2 FVKESK. This CDR3 has 11 amino acids. The CDR3 DNA reads TGTGCCAGCAGCCCGGGCCATACGCAGTATTTT. Residues: CASSPGHTQYF.

This chain joins TRBV20-1 and TRBJ2-5; 10 bases line up with TRBD2. The V segment lost 6 bases and the J segment 11 bases; nucleotides outside the gene matches: 12. The CDR3 loop spans 13 amino acids. Germline CDR1 is DFQATT and CDR2 is SNEGSKA (reference sequence). CDR3 bases: TGCAGTGCCATCAAGCGGGAGGGGGGGAAGCAGTACTTC. Translation: CSAIKREGGKQYF.

This clonotype showed up just a few times. This chain uses TRBV7-9 with TRBJ1-4; no clear D. CDR1 is SEHNR and CDR2 is FQNEAQ in the germline V gene (reference sequence). CDR3 length: 12 amino acids. V was shortened by 6 bases and J by 8 bases, with 10 bases between the two germline ends. CDR3 in amino acids: CASSSYGEKLFF. For the CDR3, the DNA is TGTGCCAGCAGTTCTTATGGAGAAAAACTGTTTTTT.